This T cell receptor (beta chain) was recovered during a study of shared clonotypes between healthy human individuals. The length of the CDR3 is 14 residues. Germline V gene sequence: CDR1 SGHDT, CDR2 YYEEEE. V was pared by 3 bases and J by 4 bases, with 14 bases between. CD8 cells regarded as naive lacked CD45RO, were positively chosen for CCR7, and omitted terminally differentiated effector memory CD45RA+ cells. Remarks on this clone: Its target is not known.

Method: immunoSEQ multiplex PCR; TCRdb's copy keeps in-frame clones and lacks some. The sample carries roughly 2,000,000 clones, 85% to 95% recorded once. Points from the study as a whole: Generally, naive subsets (rather than memory subsets) showed larger estimated richness. Generation probabilities were higher for clonotypes shared across all four sorted-subset donors than for unshared ones.

The sequencing sample was made of naive CD8+ T cells sorted from blood. The sequence derives from a man aged 18 to 30 in good health. This chain connects TRBV5-6 to TRBJ2-7; D perhaps matches TRBD2 (6 bases). The CDR3 is CASSSVGGPYEQYF. CDR3 sequence (DNA): TGTGCCAGCAGCTCCGTCGGAGGGCCATACGAGCAGTACTTC.